This T cell receptor beta chain was captured by sequencing in a study of patients and donors after allogeneic stem cell transplantation. From the RT-PCR reads, TCRdb called clonotypes with MiXCR, one entry per CDR3 protein. The sample has hundreds of thousands of distinct CDR3 sequences, approximately 16% seen once; the top ten hold less than 9.5%. The CDR3 extends over 14 amino acids. Germline lookup yields CDR1 SGHTA and CDR2 FQGNSA. With 5 bases removed from V and 0 bases from J, the gap between germline ends came to 10 bases. The clonotype comes from a human donor who was either an allogeneic HSCT recipient or a stem cell or donor lymphocyte infusion donor (not recorded which). It is not recorded whose cells these are; they may come from a transplant donor. Material: blood, either unsorted or a sorted T cell fraction (not recorded which). V gene TRBV7-2 combines with J gene TRBJ1-2; TRBD1 might be the D (6 bases). The CDR3 DNA sequence: TGTGCCAGCAGCCGGGGACATACTAACTATGGCTACACCTTC. Translated, it gives CASSRGHTNYGYTF. The whole variable domain, filled in from reference TRBV7-2 and TRBJ1-2, reads GAGVSQSPSNKVTEKGKDVELRCDPISGHTALYWYRQSLGQGLEFLIYFQGNSAPDKSGLPSDRFSAERTGGSVSTLTIQRTQQEDSAVYLCASSRGHTNYGYTFGSGTRLTVV.